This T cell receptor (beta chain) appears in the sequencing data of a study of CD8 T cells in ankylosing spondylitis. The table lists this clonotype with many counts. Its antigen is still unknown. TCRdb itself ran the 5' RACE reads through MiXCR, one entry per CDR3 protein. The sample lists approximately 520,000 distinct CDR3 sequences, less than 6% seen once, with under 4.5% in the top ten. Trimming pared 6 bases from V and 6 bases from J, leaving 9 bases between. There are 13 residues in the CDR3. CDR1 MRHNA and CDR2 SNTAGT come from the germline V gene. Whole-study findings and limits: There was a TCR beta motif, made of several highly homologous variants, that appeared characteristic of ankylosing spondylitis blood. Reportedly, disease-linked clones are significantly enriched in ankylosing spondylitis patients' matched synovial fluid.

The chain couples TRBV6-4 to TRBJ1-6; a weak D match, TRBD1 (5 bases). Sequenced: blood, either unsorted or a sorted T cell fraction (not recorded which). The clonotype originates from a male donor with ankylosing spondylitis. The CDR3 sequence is CASSRGINSPLHF. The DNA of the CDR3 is TGTGCCAGCAGCCGGGGGATTAATTCACCCCTCCACTTT.